The subject of this entry is one TCR beta chain. The antigen remains undetermined. Produced via immunoSEQ multiplex PCR; TCRdb's table is partial and in-frame only. The sample records roughly 120,000 clones, over 75% being singletons. This sample is drawn from a study of T cell responses to AZD1222 COVID-19 vaccine. Study-level points and caveats: Rises in breadth and depth of Spike-specific TCRs came after two AZD1222 doses.

V was clipped by 3 bases and J by 1 base, with 13 bases between them. The CDR3 has 15 residues. CDR1 is SGHVS, CDR2 FQNEAQ, per germline. The sequence derives from an adult in good health. V usage is TRBV7-8 and J usage is TRBJ2-7; D not certain. The sample was peripheral blood, taken on day 0 of AZD1222 vaccination. The DNA for the CDR3 is TGTGCCAGCAGCTTGGTTGTCCACAGATCCTACGAGCAGTACTTC. Its translation: CASSLVVHRSYEQYF.